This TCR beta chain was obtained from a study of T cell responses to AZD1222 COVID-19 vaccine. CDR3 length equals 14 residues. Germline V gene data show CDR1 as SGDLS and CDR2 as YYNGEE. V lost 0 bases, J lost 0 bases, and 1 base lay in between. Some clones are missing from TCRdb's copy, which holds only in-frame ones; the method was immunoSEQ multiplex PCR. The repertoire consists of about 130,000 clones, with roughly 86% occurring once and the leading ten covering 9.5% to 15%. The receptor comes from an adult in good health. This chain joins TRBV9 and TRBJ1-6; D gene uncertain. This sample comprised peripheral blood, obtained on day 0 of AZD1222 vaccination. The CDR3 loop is CASSVGSYNSPLHF. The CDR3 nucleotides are TGTGCCAGCAGCGTAGGCTCCTATAATTCACCCCTCCACTTT.